The 24 T cell receptor beta chains below were found in one sample sequenced in a study of T cell changes during pregnancy in multiple sclerosis. The assay was immunoSEQ multiplex PCR, and TCRdb's table has in-frame clones only and misses some. The sample includes about 48,000 clones, around 90% of them seen just once. The sample here was CD4+ T cells from peripheral blood mononuclear cells, taken in the second trimester of pregnancy. These receptors were collected from a female donor with multiple sclerosis, enrolled in a pregnancy study.

This chain links TRBV4-1 with TRBJ2-2; tentative D call: TRBD2 (5 bases). The CDR3 is made up of 15 amino acids. Between the trimmed V and J ends, which lost 4 bases and 2 bases, there was a span of 11 bases. The germline CDR1 and CDR2 sequences are MGHRA and YSYEKL. The CDR3 spells CASSRTQINTGELFF. The CDR3 coding sequence is TGCGCCAGCAGCCGGACTCAGATTAACACCGGGGAGCTGTTTTTT.

The chain links TRBV7-7 to TRBJ2-3; possibly TRBD2 for D (6 bases). This CDR3 is built from 14 residues. Deletions cut 5 bases from V and 3 bases from J, with 12 bases between. Germline values: CDR1 SSHAT, CDR2 FNYEAQ (reference sequence). CDR3: CASSLGGTTDTQYF. In DNA, the CDR3 is TGTGCCAGCAGCCTCGGGGGAACGACAGATACGCAGTATTTT.

The chain uses TRBV7-2 and TRBJ2-1, with 9 bases fitting TRBD2. This CDR3 comprises 15 residues. Germline CDR1 reads SGHTA; CDR2 reads FQGNSA. V lost 5 bases to trimming and J lost 5 bases; unmatched junction nucleotides: 7. In DNA, the CDR3 is TGTGCCAGCAGCCGGCCGGGACTAGCTCACAATGAGCAGTTCTTC. Translating gives CASSRPGLAHNEQFF.

This clone was recorded only once. The J gene is TRBJ1-1, the V gene TRBV7-9; tentatively, D is TRBD1 (6 bases). The germline V gene encodes CDR1 SEHNR and CDR2 FQNEAQ (reference sequence). The V end was cut by 6 bases, the J end by 1 base, with 12 bases between. The CDR3 runs to 14 residues. Written as DNA, the CDR3 is TGTGCCAGCAGTCCGAGGGGGAGGAACACTGAAGCTTTCTTT. It codes for CASSPRGRNTEAFF.

The chain uses TRBV29-1 and TRBJ1-1, with 7 bases that match TRBD1. CDR1 SQVTM and CDR2 ANQGSEA come from the germline V gene. Germline trimming cut 4 bases from V and 1 base from J; bases unmatched to any gene: 9. This CDR3 contains 15 residues. The CDR3 sequence: CSVGGTVSPNTEAFF. CDR3 coding DNA: TGCAGCGTTGGGGGGACAGTCTCACCGAACACTGAAGCTTTCTTT.

The chain links TRBV5-1 to TRBJ1-1, with D perhaps TRBD1 (5 bases). The CDR3 is made up of 13 amino acids. Germline values: CDR1 SGHRS, CDR2 YFSETQ. Trimming removed 1 base from V and 1 base from J, with 5 bases in between. The CDR3 DNA sequence: TGCGCCAGCAGCTTGCAGGGGAACACTGAAGCTTTCTTT. Its protein is CASSLQGNTEAFF.

The gene calls are TRBV7-9 and TRBJ2-5; the D gene is possibly TRBD1 (6 bases). CDR3 size: 14 residues. V lost 7 bases and J 2 bases, leaving 14 bases between the germline ends. CDR1 SEHNR and CDR2 FQNEAQ come from the germline V gene (reference sequence). CDR3 residues: CASISWTDQETQYF. The CDR3, as DNA: TGTGCCAGCATTTCCTGGACAGATCAAGAGACCCAGTACTTC.

This clone is large (0.1 to 1%) within its sample. V and J are TRBV10-3 and TRBJ1-1; D is possibly TRBD1 (5 bases). Germline V lookup: CDR1 ENHRY, CDR2 SYGVKD. The CDR3 contains 13 residues. V was trimmed by 6 bases and J by 5 bases, leaving 13 bases between them. CDR3 sequence reads: CAIRGGEGTEAFF. The CDR3 DNA reads TGTGCCATCAGAGGTGGGGAGGGGACTGAAGCTTTCTTT.

The chain links TRBV9 to TRBJ1-2; a weak D match, TRBD1 (6 bases). Trimming cost V 0 bases and J 3 bases, with 15 bases left between them. Germline V gives CDR1 SGDLS, CDR2 YYNGEE. CDR3 size: 16 residues. This CDR3 is CASSVGAQGSHYGYTF. The CDR3 nucleotides are TGTGCCAGCAGCGTAGGAGCTCAGGGGAGTCACTATGGCTACACCTTC.

The rearrangement joins TRBV7-9 to TRBJ2-2; TRBD2 is a possible D gene (7 bases). The CDR3 runs 15 residues. The V gene lost 5 bases and the J gene lost 6 bases, with 16 bases spanning the gap. Germline CDR1 SEHNR, CDR2 FQNEAQ (reference sequence). CDR3 DNA: TGTGCCAGCAGCACCAAGGGGGGGGGCTCCGGGGAGCTGTTTTTT. This sequence encodes CASSTKGGGSGELFF.

The CDR3 DNA reads as TGTGCCAGCAGTCCCTATCCGACAGGGTTAGCAGAGACCCAGTACTTC. Protein: CASSPYPTGLAETQYF. This chain joins TRBV25-1 and TRBJ2-5; 7 positions agree with TRBD1. Germline V gene lookup returns CDR1 MGHDK and CDR2 SYGVNS. V shed 5 bases and J 4 bases; nucleotides not matched to a gene: 13. The CDR3 has 16 amino acids. The whole variable domain, remainder taken from reference TRBV25-1 and TRBJ2-5, is EADIYQTPRYLVIGTGKKITLECSQTMGHDKMYWYQQDPGMELHLIHYSYGVNSTEKGDLSSESTVSRIRTEHFPLTLESARPSHTSQYLCASSPYPTGLAETQYFGPGTRLLVL.

The chain is built from TRBV21-1 and TRBJ2-7; the D call TRBD1 from the table was never checked on the DNA. TRBV21-1 is a documented pseudogene. This CDR3 comprises 19 residues. CDR3 DNA sequence: TGTGCCAGCAGCGAAGCAAAAGCGGCGGGAGGACAGGGGGAGAACGAGCAGTACTTC. Translating it yields CASSEAKAAGGQGENEQYF.

This rearrangement joins TRBV7-9 to TRBJ2-1; maybe TRBD2 (6 bases). The CDR3 is 14 residues long. V was pared by 3 bases and J by 4 bases, with 10 bases between. Per germline, CDR1 SEHNR and CDR2 FQNEAQ (reference sequence). DNA for the CDR3: TGTGCCAGCAGCTTTCGGGAGACTTACAATGAGCAGTTCTTC. Translated: CASSFRETYNEQFF.

The rearrangement links TRBV10-3 to TRBJ1-1; the D gene is possibly TRBD1 (5 bases). Trimming took 6 bases from V and 4 from J, leaving 12 bases between them. The length of the CDR3 is 13 residues. Germline assignment: CDR1 ENHRY and CDR2 SYGVKD. CDR3 sequence: CAIRIQGSTEAFF. The CDR3 nucleotides read TGTGCCATCAGGATCCAGGGAAGCACTGAAGCTTTCTTT.

A note on this clone: This CDR3 is also generated by other DNA sequences in the sample. The CDR3 is CASSLAGDSNQPQHF. CDR3 sequence (DNA): TGCGCCAGCAGCTTGGCAGGGGATAGCAATCAGCCCCAGCATTTT. V gene TRBV5-1 combines with J gene TRBJ1-5; D is possibly TRBD1 (6 bases). CDR3 length: 15 amino acids. V was clipped by 0 bases and J by 0 bases, with 7 bases between them. The germline V gene encodes CDR1 SGHRS and CDR2 YFSETQ.

CDR3 DNA: TGTGCCAGCCGCCAGGGCAGACTTGGTCAGCCCCAGCATTTT. It is translated as CASRQGRLGQPQHF. This chain uses TRBV28 with TRBJ1-5, with D possibly matching TRBD1 (5 bases). The CDR3 consists of 14 residues. With 8 bases removed from V and 6 bases from J, the gap between germline ends came to 17 bases. CDR1 MDHEN and CDR2 SYDVKM come from the germline V gene. The full variable domain, completed using reference TRBV28 and TRBJ1-5, is DVKVTQSSRYLVKRTGEKVFLECVQDMDHENMFWYRQDPGLGLRLIYFSYDVKMKEKGDIPEGYSVSREKKERFSLILESASTNQTSMYLCASRQGRLGQPQHFGDGTRLSIL.

This chain connects TRBV5-1 to TRBJ2-7; the match to TRBD1 covers 9 bases. After removal of 7 bases from V and 3 bases from J, the junction contained 14 bases not matched to a gene. The CDR3 sequence is 16 residues long. CDR1 is SGHRS and CDR2 is YFSETQ in the germline V gene. DNA of the CDR3: TGCGCCAGCCACTGGAGTCCGACAGGGGGTAGCTACGAGCAGTACTTC. It specifies CASHWSPTGGSYEQYF.

The rearrangement joins TRBV28 to TRBJ2-2; D possibly corresponds to TRBD2 (5 bases). V lost 3 bases to trimming and J lost 4 bases, with 15 bases between them. From germline, CDR1 is MDHEN and CDR2 SYDVKM. The CDR3 is made up of 16 amino acids. In nucleotides, the CDR3 is TGTGCCAGCAGTTTTAGAGGCGCCCGGGGCACCGGGGAGCTGTTTTTT. Protein product: CASSFRGARGTGELFF.

V and J are TRBV30 and TRBJ2-1, with unresolved D. The CDR3 has 13 amino acids. CDR1 and CDR2 (germline): GTSNPN, SVGIG (reference sequence). The V end was cut by 8 bases, the J end by 5 bases, with 16 bases between. CDR3 nucleotide sequence: TGTGCCGACCGGGTGCCCACCGACAATGAGCAGTTCTTC. It codes for CADRVPTDNEQFF.

There are a few counts of this clone. The V gene is TRBV4-1, the J gene TRBJ2-3; no firm D call. Germline CDR1 MGHRA, CDR2 YSYEKL. The CDR3 loop spans 17 amino acids. V shed 0 bases and J shed 2 bases, with 15 bases lying between them. The CDR3 spells CASSQDLRRSDTDTQYF. The CDR3 region has the DNA TGCGCCAGCAGCCAAGATCTGCGACGGAGTGACACAGATACGCAGTATTTT.

Concerning this clone itself: Germline is not matched at one junction end, which may reflect a read error. J is TRBJ2-5 and V is TRBV7-7, with TRBD1 matching 12 bases. The length of the CDR3 is 16 residues. Germline V lookup: CDR1 SSHAT, CDR2 FNYEAQ (reference sequence). The CDR3 reads CASSIPGQGARETQYF. The DNA for the CDR3 is TGTGCTAGCAGCATTCCGGGACAGGGGGCGCGAGAGACCCAGTACTTC.

The gene calls are TRBV5-5 and TRBJ2-5, with TRBD2 identical over 10 bases. Trimming at V came to 7 bases and at J to 5 bases, leaving 8 bases not matched to a gene. The CDR3 extends over 14 amino acids. Germline V gene sequence: CDR1 SGHKS, CDR2 YYEKEE (reference sequence). CDR3 sequence (DNA): TGTGCCAGCGCTCCGCTAGCGGGAGTGGAGACCCAGTACTTC. This encodes CASAPLAGVETQYF.

The rearrangement uses TRBV21-1 and TRBJ2-4; the DNA was not used to check the table's D call, TRBD2. TRBV21-1 is listed as a pseudogene. The CDR3 length is 16 residues. The CDR3 loop reads CASSKRAPRAKNIQYF. The CDR3 DNA is TGTGCCAGCAGCAAGCGGGCCCCGAGGGCCAAAAACATTCAGTACTTC.

This clone was found once. The J gene is TRBJ1-2, the V gene TRBV10-3; D remains ambiguous. CDR3 length equals 14 residues. Germline CDR1 ENHRY, CDR2 SYGVKD. Trimming pared 0 bases from V and 8 bases from J, leaving 13 bases between. The CDR3 nucleotides are TGTGCCATCAGTGAGTCCTCGCCTGCCGCGGGCTACACCTTC. It yields the protein CAISESSPAAGYTF.